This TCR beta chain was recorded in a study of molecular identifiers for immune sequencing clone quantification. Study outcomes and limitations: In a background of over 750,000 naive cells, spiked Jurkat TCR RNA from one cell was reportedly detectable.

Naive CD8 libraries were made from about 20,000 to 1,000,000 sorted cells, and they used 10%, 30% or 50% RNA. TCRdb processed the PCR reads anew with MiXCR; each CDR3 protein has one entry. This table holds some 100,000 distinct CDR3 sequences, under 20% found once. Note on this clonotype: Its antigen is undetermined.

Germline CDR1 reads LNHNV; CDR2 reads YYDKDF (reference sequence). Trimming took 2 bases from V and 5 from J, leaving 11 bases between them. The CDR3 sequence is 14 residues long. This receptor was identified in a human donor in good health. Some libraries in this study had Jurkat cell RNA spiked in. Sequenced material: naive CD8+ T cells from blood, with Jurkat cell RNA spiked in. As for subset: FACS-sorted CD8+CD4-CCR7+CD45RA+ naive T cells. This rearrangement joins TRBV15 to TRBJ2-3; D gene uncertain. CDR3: CATSRKISGDTQYF. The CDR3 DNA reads TGTGCCACCAGCAGAAAGATCTCAGGAGATACGCAGTATTTT.